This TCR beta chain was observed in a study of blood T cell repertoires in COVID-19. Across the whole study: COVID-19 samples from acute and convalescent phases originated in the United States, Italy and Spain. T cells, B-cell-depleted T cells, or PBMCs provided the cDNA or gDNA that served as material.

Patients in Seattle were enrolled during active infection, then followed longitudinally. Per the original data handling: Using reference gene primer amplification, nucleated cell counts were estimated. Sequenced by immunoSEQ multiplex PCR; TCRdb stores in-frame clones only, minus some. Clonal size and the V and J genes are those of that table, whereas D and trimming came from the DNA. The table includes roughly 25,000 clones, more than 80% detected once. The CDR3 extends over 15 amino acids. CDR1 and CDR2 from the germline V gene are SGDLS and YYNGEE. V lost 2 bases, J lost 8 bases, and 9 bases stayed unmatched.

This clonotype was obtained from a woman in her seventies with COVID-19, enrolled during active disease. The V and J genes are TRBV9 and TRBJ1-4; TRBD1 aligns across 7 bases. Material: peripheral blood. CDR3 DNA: TGTGCCAGCAGCGTCACCGGGACAGCAATGGAAAAACTGTTTTTT. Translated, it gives CASSVTGTAMEKLFF.